Below, 22 T cell receptor beta chains from the same sample are listed, as sequenced in a study of blood T cells in healthy people across ages. A J-beta primer mix and a sample-barcoded 5' primer were used in a second PCR of about 7 to 11 cycles. A single record per CDR3 protein comes from TCRdb applying MiXCR to the 5' RACE reads. This table holds 550,000 to 800,000 distinct CDR3 sequences, about a third found once. The source material was blood. The receptors come from an elderly woman in good health.

This clonotype was seen many times. The chain couples TRBV3-1 to TRBJ2-7; a possible D gene is TRBD2 (6 bases). The CDR3 runs 17 residues. Germline V gene data show CDR1 as LGHDT and CDR2 as YNNKEL (reference sequence). Trimming removed 1 base at V and 2 bases at J, with 18 bases between. In DNA form, the CDR3 reads TGTGCCAGCAGCCAAGCCCTGCCAGGGACTCTACCCTACGAGCAGTACTTC. Amino acids: CASSQALPGTLPYEQYF.

This clonotype was counted at least ten times. Written as DNA, the CDR3 is TGTGCCATCAGTGGTGTAGCGGGTAAGGACGAGCAGTACTTC. Its translation is CAISGVAGKDEQYF. The rearrangement links TRBV10-3 to TRBJ2-7; 7 bases align to TRBD2. Trimming took 4 bases from V and 5 from J; bases not matched to a gene: 8. The CDR3 length is 14 residues. Germline V gene lookup returns CDR1 ENHRY and CDR2 SYGVKD.

This clonotype was seen ten or more times. The rearrangement uses TRBV3-1 and TRBJ2-6; maybe TRBD2 (5 bases). This CDR3 comprises 15 residues. The V gene lost 4 bases and the J gene lost 2 bases, with 9 bases spanning the gap. The germline V gene has CDR1 LGHDT and CDR2 YNNKEL (reference sequence). As DNA, the CDR3 is TGTGCCAGCAGCCCAGTCGGGACTGGGGCCAACGTCCTGACTTTC. Residues: CASSPVGTGANVLTF. The variable domain in full, with the rest retrieved from reference TRBV3-1 and TRBJ2-6, is DTAVSQTPKYLVTQMGNDKSIKCEQNLGHDTMYWYKQDSKKFLKIMFSYNNKELIINETVPNRFSPKSPDKAHLNLHINSLELGDSAVYFCASSPVGTGANVLTFGAGSRLTVL.

At least ten counts were recorded for this clonotype. The chain combines TRBV5-4 with TRBJ2-3; D may be TRBD1 (5 bases). The CDR3 has 14 amino acids. The germline V gene encodes CDR1 SGHNT and CDR2 YYREEE (reference sequence). The V end was cut by 6 bases, the J end by 0 bases, with 11 bases between. Here the CDR3 reads CASTMTVSTDTQYF. The CDR3 bases are TGTGCCAGCACCATGACAGTTAGCACAGATACGCAGTATTTT.

This clonotype was observed at least ten times. The gene calls are TRBV5-1 and TRBJ1-1; 7 bases line up with TRBD1. Germline CDR1 SGHRS, CDR2 YFSETQ. V lost 4 bases and J lost 0; bases outside the gene matches: 6. The length of the CDR3 is 15 residues. As DNA, the CDR3 is TGCGCCAGCAGCCCTCGACAGGGAGTGAACACTGAAGCTTTCTTT. Amino acid sequence: CASSPRQGVNTEAFF.

This clonotype was detected only a few times. A read error may be the cause here, since a much bigger clone is one base away. The rearrangement uses TRBV7-2 and TRBJ2-3; 8 nucleotides agree with TRBD1. CDR1 is SGHTA, CDR2 FQGNSA, per germline. The CDR3 contains 15 residues. Unmatched junction bases numbered 9, after V lost 8 bases and J lost 2 bases. CDR3 bases: TGTGCCAGCGGCCGCCGGGACAGGACCACAGATACGCAGTATTTT. This gives the protein CASGRRDRTTDTQYF. The variable domain in full, with the rest retrieved from reference TRBV7-2 and TRBJ2-3, is GAGVSQSPSNKVTEKGKDVELRCDPISGHTALYWYRQSLGQGLEFLIYFQGNSAPDKSGLPSDRFSAERTGGSVSTLTIQRTQQEDSAVYLCASGRRDRTTDTQYFGPGTRLTVL.

This clonotype was counted many times. The CDR3 sequence is CASHRDSLTDTQYF. The CDR3 bases are TGTGCCAGCCACCGGGACTCCCTCACAGATACGCAGTATTTT. The chain recombines TRBV2 with TRBJ2-3; D perhaps matches TRBD2 (6 bases). Trimming removed 8 bases from V and 2 bases from J, with 14 bases in between. This CDR3 is built from 14 residues. The germline CDR1 and CDR2 sequences are SNHLY and FYNNEI.

V is TRBV25-1 and J is TRBJ1-1; 9 positions agree with TRBD1. V lost 6 bases to trimming and J lost 1 base; unmatched junction nucleotides: 6. The CDR3 extends over 15 amino acids. CDR1 is MGHDK, CDR2 SYGVNS, per germline. In nucleotides, the CDR3 is TGTGCCAGCAGGCCGCCGACAGGGGGGAACACTGAAGCTTTCTTT. Its translation: CASRPPTGGNTEAFF.

This clonotype was observed many times. Written as DNA, the CDR3 is TGTGCCAGCAGACAGCAAACGTCTAACTATGGCTACACCTTC. It codes for CASRQQTSNYGYTF. The chain combines TRBV5-5 with TRBJ1-2, with no clear D. Germline V gives CDR1 SGHKS, CDR2 YYEKEE (reference sequence). Trimming removed 5 bases at V and 0 bases at J, with 11 bases between. The CDR3 totals 14 residues.

Worth noting for this clonotype: This may stem from a read error, because a much larger clone lies one nucleotide away. The chain links TRBV29-1 to TRBJ2-5; D remains ambiguous. The CDR3 is 13 amino acids. The V end lost 0 bases, the J end lost 11 bases, and 16 bases lay between the germline ends. Germline V CDR1 and CDR2: SQVTM, ANQGSEA. The CDR3 here is CSVEEARYNEQYF. CDR3 nucleotide sequence: TGCAGCGTTGAAGAAGCCCGGTACAATGAGCAGTACTTC. Complete variable domain (other parts from reference TRBV29-1 and TRBJ2-5): SAVISQKPSRDICQRGTSLTIQCQVDSQVTMMFWYRQQPGQSLTLIATANQGSEATYESGFVIDKFPISRPNLTFSTLTVSNMSPEDSSIYLCSVEEARYNEQYFGPGTRLLVL.

This clonotype has more than one count but fewer than ten. The CDR3 region has the DNA TGTGCCAGCAGCTTACGGGACAGGGGCACCGAAACGCAGTATTTT. Translated: CASSLRDRGTETQYF. The chain joins TRBV7-2 to TRBJ2-3, with 10 bases fitting TRBD1. Germline-derived CDR1 and CDR2 are SGHTA and FQGNSA. This CDR3 has 15 residues. V shed 2 bases, J shed 9 bases, and the junction held 8 bases outside the gene matches.

Concerning this clonotype: It may be a read error: a sequence one base away is much more abundant. V is TRBV24-1 and J is TRBJ1-2; D unresolved. The CDR3 totals 14 residues. Between the trimmed V and J ends, which lost 7 bases and 2 bases, there was a span of 13 bases. Per germline, CDR1 KGHDR and CDR2 SFDVKD. CDR3 sequence: CATREVGQNYGYTF. CDR3 nucleotides: TGTGCCACCAGGGAAGTAGGGCAGAACTATGGCTACACCTTC.

The chain recombines TRBV5-1 with TRBJ2-5; 14 nucleotides match TRBD2. This CDR3 is 15 amino acids long. Trimming cost V 3 bases and J 11 bases; bases outside gene matches: 9. Germline values: CDR1 SGHRS, CDR2 YFSETQ. CDR3 region: CASSSGTSGGNEQYF. Written as DNA, the CDR3 is TGCGCCAGCAGCTCCGGGACTAGCGGGGGTAATGAGCAGTACTTC.

This clonotype has ten or more counts. This chain joins TRBV20-1 and TRBJ2-1, with D uncertain. The germline V and J ends were trimmed by 3 bases and 6 bases, with 15 bases remaining between them. The CDR3 contains 14 residues. Germline CDR1 reads DFQATT; CDR2 reads SNEGSKA (reference sequence). The chain's CDR3 is CSARAPLGSNEQFF. The CDR3 DNA sequence: TGCAGTGCTAGGGCCCCCCTGGGTTCCAATGAGCAGTTCTTC.

This clonotype was picked up many times. The chain recombines TRBV27 with TRBJ2-5; 12 positions agree with TRBD2. CDR1 is MNHEY, CDR2 SMNVEV, per germline (reference sequence). The CDR3 loop spans 15 amino acids. Losses at the gene ends were 5 bases for V and 1 base for J; bases not matched to a gene: 2. Written as DNA, the CDR3 is TGTGCCAGCAGTAAGGGACTAGCGGGCCAAGAGACCCAGTACTTC. As protein: CASSKGLAGQETQYF.

This clonotype is a singleton in its sample. This sequence joins TRBV20-1 and TRBJ2-1; D is possibly TRBD1 or TRBD2 (5 bases each). Per germline, CDR1 DFQATT and CDR2 SNEGSKA (reference sequence). Trimming stripped 3 bases from V and 9 bases from J, with 9 bases between. The CDR3 contains 11 residues. The CDR3: CSASLGTEQFF. CDR3 nucleotide sequence: TGCAGTGCTAGTCTGGGGACTGAGCAGTTCTTC.

This clonotype has just a few counts. V gene TRBV5-1 combines with J gene TRBJ1-1, with D tentatively TRBD1 (5 bases). Germline V gene data show CDR1 as SGHRS and CDR2 as YFSETQ. The germline V and J ends were trimmed by 0 bases and 4 bases, with 16 bases remaining between them. This CDR3 is 16 amino acids long. The chain's CDR3 is CASSLDGGREGTEAFF. CDR3 nucleotides: TGCGCCAGCAGCTTGGATGGGGGACGCGAAGGCACTGAAGCTTTCTTT. Full variable domain (outside the CDR3, taken from reference TRBV5-1 and TRBJ1-1): KAGVTQTPRYLIKTRGQQVTLSCSPISGHRSVSWYQQTPGQGLQFLFEYFSETQRNKGNFPGRFSGRQFSNSRSEMNVSTLELGDSALYLCASSLDGGREGTEAFFGQGTRLTVV.

The chain joins TRBV5-1 to TRBJ1-2; 8 nucleotides line up with TRBD1. After removal of 0 bases from V and 3 bases from J, the junction contained 4 bases not matched to a gene. The CDR3 consists of 15 residues. CDR1 is SGHRS and CDR2 is YFSETQ in the germline V gene. The CDR3 protein is CASSLAGTGYYGYTF. The CDR3 region has the DNA TGCGCCAGCAGCTTGGCTGGGACAGGTTACTATGGCTACACCTTC. The whole variable domain, filled in from reference TRBV5-1 and TRBJ1-2, reads KAGVTQTPRYLIKTRGQQVTLSCSPISGHRSVSWYQQTPGQGLQFLFEYFSETQRNKGNFPGRFSGRQFSNSRSEMNVSTLELGDSALYLCASSLAGTGYYGYTFGSGTRLTVV.

Details on this clonotype: This may arise from a read error, as a much more abundant clone is one base away. The chain recombines TRBV6-6 with TRBJ1-5, with D unresolved. The CDR3 contains 14 residues. Germline CDR1 reads MNHNY; CDR2 reads SVGAGI (reference sequence). CDR3 nucleotides: TGTGCCGGCAGTCTCGCCGGCCCCGAGTCGCCCCAGCATTTT. Its protein product is CAGSLAGPESPQHF.

Ten or more counts support this clonotype. V usage is TRBV30 and J usage is TRBJ2-1; 8 bases are shared with TRBD1. Germline assignment: CDR1 GTSNPN and CDR2 SVGIG (reference sequence). This CDR3 has 11 residues. Losses at the gene ends were 8 bases for V and 6 bases for J; bases not matched to a gene: 3. The CDR3 is CASTGGNEQFF. DNA for the CDR3: TGTGCCAGCACAGGGGGCAATGAGCAGTTCTTC.

Many counts were recorded for this clonotype. This rearrangement joins TRBV30 to TRBJ2-3; tentatively, D is TRBD2 (6 bases). Germline loops: CDR1 GTSNPN, CDR2 SVGIG (reference sequence). Trimming left V 7 bases short and J 3 bases short, with 17 bases between. The CDR3 has 14 residues. The CDR3 here is CAFARDSVTDTQYF. The DNA for the CDR3 is TGTGCCTTCGCCCGGGACTCCGTGACAGATACGCAGTATTTT.

The CDR3 sequence: CASSLEANIQYF. Here the CDR3 DNA reads TGTGCCAGCAGTTTAGAAGCGAACATTCAGTACTTC. The J gene is TRBJ2-4, the V gene TRBV12-3 or TRBV12-4; D remains unclear. The CDR3 spans 12 residues. V lost 1 base and J 7 bases, leaving 5 bases between the germline ends.